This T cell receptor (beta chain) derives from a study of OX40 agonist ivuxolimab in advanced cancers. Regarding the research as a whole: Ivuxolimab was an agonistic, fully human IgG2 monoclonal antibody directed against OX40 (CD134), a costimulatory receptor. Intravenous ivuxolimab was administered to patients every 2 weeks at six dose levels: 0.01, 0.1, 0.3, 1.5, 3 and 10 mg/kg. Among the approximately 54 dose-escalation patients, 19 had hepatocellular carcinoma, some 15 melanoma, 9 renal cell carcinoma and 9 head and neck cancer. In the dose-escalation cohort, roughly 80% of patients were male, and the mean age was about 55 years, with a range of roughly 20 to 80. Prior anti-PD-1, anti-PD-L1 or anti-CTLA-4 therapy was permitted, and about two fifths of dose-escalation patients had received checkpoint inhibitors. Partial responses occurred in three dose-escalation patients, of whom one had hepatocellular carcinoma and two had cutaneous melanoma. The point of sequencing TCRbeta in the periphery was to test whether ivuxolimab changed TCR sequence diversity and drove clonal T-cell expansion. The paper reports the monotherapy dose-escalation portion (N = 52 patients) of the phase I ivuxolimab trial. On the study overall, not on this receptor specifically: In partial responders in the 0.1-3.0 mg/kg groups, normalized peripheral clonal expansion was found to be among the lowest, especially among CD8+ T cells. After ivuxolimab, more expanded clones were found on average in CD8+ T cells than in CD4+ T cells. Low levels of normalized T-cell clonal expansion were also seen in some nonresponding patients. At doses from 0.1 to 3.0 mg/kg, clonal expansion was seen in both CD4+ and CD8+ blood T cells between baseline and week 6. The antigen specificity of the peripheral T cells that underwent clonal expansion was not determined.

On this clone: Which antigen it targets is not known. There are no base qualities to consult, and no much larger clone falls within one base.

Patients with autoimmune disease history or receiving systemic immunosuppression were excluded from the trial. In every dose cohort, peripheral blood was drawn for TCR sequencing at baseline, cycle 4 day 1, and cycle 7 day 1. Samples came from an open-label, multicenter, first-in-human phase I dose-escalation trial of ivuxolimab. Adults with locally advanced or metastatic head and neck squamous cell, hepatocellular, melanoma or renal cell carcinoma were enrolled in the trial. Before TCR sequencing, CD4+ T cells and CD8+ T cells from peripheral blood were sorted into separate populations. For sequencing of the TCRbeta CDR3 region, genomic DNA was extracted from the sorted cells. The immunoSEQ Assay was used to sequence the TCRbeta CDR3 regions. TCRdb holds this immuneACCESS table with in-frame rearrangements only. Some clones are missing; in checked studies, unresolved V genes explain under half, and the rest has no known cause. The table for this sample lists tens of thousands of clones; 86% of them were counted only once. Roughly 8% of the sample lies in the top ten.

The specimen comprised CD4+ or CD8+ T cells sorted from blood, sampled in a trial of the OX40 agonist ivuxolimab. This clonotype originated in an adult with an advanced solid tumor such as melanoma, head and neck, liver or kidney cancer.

The CDR3 in this case is CASSPSPGQLYNEQFF. The DNA sequence is given as TGTGCCAGCAGCCCCTCACCGGGACAACTATACAATGAGCAGTTCTTC. The chain employs TRBV11-2 and TRBJ2-1, with a tentative D gene TRBD1 over 6 matching bases. The germline V gene yields SGHAT for CDR1 and FQNNGV for CDR2. The V and J ends are trimmed by 5 bases and 4 bases, leaving 18 bases between them. The CDR3 runs 16 amino acids, cysteine and phenylalanine included. Solely the CDR3 DNA is kept, with 48 bases framed from the first base.